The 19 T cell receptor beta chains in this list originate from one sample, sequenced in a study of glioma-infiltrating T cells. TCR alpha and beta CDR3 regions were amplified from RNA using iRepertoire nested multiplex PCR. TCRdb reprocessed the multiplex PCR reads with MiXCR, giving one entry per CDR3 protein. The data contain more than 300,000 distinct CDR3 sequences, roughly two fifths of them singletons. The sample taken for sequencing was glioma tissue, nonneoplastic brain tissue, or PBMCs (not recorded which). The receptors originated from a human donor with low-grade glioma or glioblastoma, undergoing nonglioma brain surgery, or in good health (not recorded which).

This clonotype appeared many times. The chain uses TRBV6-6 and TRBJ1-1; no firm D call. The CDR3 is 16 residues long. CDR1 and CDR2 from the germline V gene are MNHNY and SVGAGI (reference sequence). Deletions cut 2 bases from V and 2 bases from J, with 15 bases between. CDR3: CASSYKTRRDNTEAFF. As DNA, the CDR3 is TGTGCCAGCAGTTACAAAACACGGCGCGATAACACTGAAGCTTTCTTT.

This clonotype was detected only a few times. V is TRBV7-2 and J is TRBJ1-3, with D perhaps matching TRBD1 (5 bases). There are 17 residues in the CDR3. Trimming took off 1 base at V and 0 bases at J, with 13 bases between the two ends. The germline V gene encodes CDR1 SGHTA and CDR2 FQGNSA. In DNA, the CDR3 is TGTGCCAGCAGCTTAGTTGTCCGGGGGGGCTCTGGAAACACCATATATTTT. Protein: CASSLVVRGGSGNTIYF.

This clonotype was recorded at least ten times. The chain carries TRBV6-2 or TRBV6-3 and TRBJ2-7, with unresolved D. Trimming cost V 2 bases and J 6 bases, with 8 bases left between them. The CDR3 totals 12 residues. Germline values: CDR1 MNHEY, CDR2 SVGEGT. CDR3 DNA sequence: TGTGCCAGCAGTTACCCCTTAAGCGAGCAGTACTTC. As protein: CASSYPLSEQYF.

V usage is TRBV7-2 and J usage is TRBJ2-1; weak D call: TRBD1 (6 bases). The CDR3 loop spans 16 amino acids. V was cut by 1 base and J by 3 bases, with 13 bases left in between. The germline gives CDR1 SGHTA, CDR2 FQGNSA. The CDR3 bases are TGTGCCAGCAGCTTAGTCAGGGACACAATCTACAATGAGCAGTTCTTC. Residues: CASSLVRDTIYNEQFF.

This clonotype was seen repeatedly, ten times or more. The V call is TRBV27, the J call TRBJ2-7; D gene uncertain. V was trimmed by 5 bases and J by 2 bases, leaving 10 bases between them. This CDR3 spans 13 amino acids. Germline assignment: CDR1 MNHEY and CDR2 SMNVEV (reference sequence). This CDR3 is CASSPGGTYEQYF. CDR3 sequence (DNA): TGTGCCAGCAGTCCCGGTGGGACCTACGAGCAGTACTTC.

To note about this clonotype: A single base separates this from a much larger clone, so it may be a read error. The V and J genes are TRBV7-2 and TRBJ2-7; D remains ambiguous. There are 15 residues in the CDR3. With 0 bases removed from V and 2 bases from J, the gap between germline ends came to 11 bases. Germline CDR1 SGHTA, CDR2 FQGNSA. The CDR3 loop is CASSLAVQETYEQYF. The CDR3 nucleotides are TGTGCCAGCAGCTTAGCGGTGCAGGAAACCTACGAGCAGTACTTC.

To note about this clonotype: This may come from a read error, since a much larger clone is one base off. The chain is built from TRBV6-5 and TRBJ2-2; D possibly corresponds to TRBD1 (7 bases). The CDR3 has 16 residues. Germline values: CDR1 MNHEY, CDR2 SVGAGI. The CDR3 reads CASSYAGQIPYGELLF. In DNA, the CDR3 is TGTGCCAGCAGTTACGCGGGACAGATCCCATACGGGGAGCTGCTTTTT.

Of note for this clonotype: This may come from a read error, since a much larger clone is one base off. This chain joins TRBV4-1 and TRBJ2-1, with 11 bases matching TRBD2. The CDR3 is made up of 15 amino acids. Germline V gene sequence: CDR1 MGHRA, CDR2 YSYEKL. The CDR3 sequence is CASSQGLADYSEQFF. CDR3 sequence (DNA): TGCGCCAGCAGCCAGGGACTAGCGGACTACAGTGAGCAGTTCTTC.

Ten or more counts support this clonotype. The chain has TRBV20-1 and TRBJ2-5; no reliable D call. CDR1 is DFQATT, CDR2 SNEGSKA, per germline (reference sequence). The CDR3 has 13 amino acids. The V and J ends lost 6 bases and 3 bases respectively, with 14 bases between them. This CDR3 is CSAVAPLEETQYF. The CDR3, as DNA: TGCAGTGCAGTAGCCCCGCTCGAAGAGACCCAGTACTTC.

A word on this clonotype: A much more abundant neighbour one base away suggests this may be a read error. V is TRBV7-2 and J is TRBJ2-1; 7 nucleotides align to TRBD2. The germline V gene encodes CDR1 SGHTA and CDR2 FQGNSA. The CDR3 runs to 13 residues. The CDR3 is CASSPTRGNEQLF. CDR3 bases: TGTGCCAGCAGCCCCACGCGGGGGAATGAGCAGTTATTC.

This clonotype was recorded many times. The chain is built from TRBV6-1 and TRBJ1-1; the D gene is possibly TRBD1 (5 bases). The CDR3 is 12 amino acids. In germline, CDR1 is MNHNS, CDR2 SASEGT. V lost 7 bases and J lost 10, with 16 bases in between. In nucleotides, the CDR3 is TGTGCCAGCATCGATGGGGGGAGGGGAGCTTTCTTT. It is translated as CASIDGGRGAFF.

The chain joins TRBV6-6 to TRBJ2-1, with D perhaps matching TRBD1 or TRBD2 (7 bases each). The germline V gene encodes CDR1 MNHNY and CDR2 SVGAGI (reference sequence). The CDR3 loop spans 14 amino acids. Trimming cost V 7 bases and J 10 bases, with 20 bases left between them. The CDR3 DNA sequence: TGTGCCAGCACCAACAGGGGACTACTCTACGAGCAGTTCTTC. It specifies CASTNRGLLYEQFF.

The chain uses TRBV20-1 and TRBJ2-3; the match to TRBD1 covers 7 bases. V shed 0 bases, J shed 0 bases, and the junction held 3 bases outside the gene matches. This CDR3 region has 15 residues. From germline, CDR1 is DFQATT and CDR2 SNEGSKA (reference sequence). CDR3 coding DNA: TGCAGTGCTAGAGACCAGGGACAGAGCACAGATACGCAGTATTTT. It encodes CSARDQGQSTDTQYF.

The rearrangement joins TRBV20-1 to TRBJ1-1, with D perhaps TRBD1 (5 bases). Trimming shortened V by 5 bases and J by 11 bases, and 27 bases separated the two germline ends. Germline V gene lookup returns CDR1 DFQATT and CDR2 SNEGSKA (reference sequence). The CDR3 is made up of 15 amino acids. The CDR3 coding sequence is TGCAGTGCTGCGGGAATTGAACAGGTAGTGAAGTCGGCTTTCTTT. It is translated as CSAAGIEQVVKSAFF.

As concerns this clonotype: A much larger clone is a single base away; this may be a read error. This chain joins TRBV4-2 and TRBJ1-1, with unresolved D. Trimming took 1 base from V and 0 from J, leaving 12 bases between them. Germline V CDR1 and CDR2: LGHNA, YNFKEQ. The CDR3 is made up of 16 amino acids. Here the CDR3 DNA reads TGTGCCAGCAGCCAAGGTATCCAGGCCATGAACACTGAAGCTTTCTTT. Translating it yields CASSQGIQAMNTEAFF.

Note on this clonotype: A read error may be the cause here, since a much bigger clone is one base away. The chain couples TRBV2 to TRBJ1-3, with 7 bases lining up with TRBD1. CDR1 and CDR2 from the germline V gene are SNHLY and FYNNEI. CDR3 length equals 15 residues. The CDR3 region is CVSSSPRDSENTIYF. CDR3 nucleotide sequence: TGTGTCAGCAGTTCCCCCCGGGACAGCGAAAACACCATATATTTT.

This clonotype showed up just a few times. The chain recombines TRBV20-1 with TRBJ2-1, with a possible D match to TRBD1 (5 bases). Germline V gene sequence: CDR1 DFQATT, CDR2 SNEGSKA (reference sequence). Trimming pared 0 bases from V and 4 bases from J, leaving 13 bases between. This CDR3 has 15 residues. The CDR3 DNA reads TGCAGTGCTAGAGAGCTGACAGACACTTACAATGAGCAGTTCTTC. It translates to CSARELTDTYNEQFF.

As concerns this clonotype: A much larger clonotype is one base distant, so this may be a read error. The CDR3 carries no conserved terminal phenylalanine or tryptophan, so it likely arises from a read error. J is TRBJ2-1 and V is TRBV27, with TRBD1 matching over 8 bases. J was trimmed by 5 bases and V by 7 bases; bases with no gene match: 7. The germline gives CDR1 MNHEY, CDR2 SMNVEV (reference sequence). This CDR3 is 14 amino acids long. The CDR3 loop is CASIKDRVDNEQFL. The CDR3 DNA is TGTGCCAGCATTAAGGACAGGGTGGACAATGAGCAGTTCCTC.

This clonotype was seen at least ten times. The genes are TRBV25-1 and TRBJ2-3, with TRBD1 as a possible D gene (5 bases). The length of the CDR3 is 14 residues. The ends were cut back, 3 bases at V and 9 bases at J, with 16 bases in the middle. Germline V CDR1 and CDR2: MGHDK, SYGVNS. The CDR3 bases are TGTGCCAGCAGTGATATAATAGGGGCATCCACGCAGTATTTT. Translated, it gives CASSDIIGASTQYF.